This T cell receptor (beta chain) was recorded in a study of cytomegalovirus exposure and HLA in healthy donors. Study-level results: Later analysis identified several of the most significant clusters that appeared linked to common viral pathogens. When analyzed later, the rates of TCR association showed variation by HLA locus, with DRB1 the most and HLA-C the fewest. The authors reported that TCR beta sequences could predict HLA-A and HLA-B alleles. These predictions were accurate for most subjects in the first cohort.

The PCR ran on 60 Vbeta and 13 Jbeta primers. The data were produced by immunoSEQ multiplex PCR, yet TCRdb's version contains in-frame clones alone and is incomplete. Here the sample spans 50,000 or so clones, 82% being singletons. Comment on this clone: Its target is not known.

V dropped 6 bases and J dropped 6; count of bases not matched to a gene: 6. The CDR3 length is 13 residues. CDR1 is SGDLS and CDR2 is YYNGEE in the germline V gene. The TCR was taken from a woman aged 18 to 35 in good health and CMV-seronegative. Sequenced: PBMCs. The chain carries TRBV9 and TRBJ2-7; 10 nucleotides agree with TRBD2. CDR3 nucleotide sequence: TGTGCCAGCAAGGCTAGCGGGAGTAGCGAGCAGTACTTC. Protein product: CASKASGSSEQYF.